Below are 15 T cell receptor beta chains sequenced from a single sample in a study of identical twins' blood T cells (dated by TCRdb to the early 2010s). The method behind the library was 5' RACE. Reads for this sample came from an Illumina Genome Analyzer IIx. Starting from the raw public reads, TCRdb applied fastp trimming at Q25, assembled clones with MiXCR and retained in-frame beta chains. Rows with one shared CDR3 protein collapse into an entry with the most common genes and DNA. The sample table lists 350,000 to 400,000 distinct CDR3 sequences, roughly 27% of them with a count of one. The ten largest clonotypes hold roughly 6.1% of the sample. The material sequenced was PBMCs. These receptors all stem from a woman aged 18-49 years in good health.

In its sample, this clonotype was seen a few times. The genes are TRBV5-1 and TRBJ2-2; D remains ambiguous. Per the germline V gene, CDR1 is SGHRS and CDR2 is YFSETQ. The CDR3 length is 16 residues. V dropped 0 bases and J dropped 7 bases, with 16 bases sitting between them. CDR3 protein: CASSLDYGSWGGELFF. CDR3 bases: TGCGCCAGCAGCTTGGATTACGGGTCCTGGGGCGGGGAGCTGTTTTTT.

The chain joins TRBV4-3 to TRBJ2-4, with 9 bases lining up with TRBD2. This CDR3 is 15 amino acids long. V shed 6 bases and J 6 bases; nucleotides not matched to a gene: 9. Germline V gives CDR1 LGHNA, CDR2 YSLEER. CDR3 amino acids: CASSPTSGSLNIQYF. The CDR3 DNA sequence: TGCGCCAGCAGTCCAACTAGCGGGTCCTTAAACATTCAGTACTTC.

Notes on this clonotype: A much larger clone is a single base away; this may be a read error. The chain is built from TRBV6-1 and TRBJ2-1; D possibly corresponds to TRBD2 (6 bases). CDR3 size: 15 residues. The germline V gene has CDR1 MNHNS and CDR2 SASEGT. CDR3 amino acids: CAGSPTRSLHNEQFF. CDR3 sequence (DNA): TGTGCCGGCAGTCCGACTAGAAGTTTACACAATGAGCAGTTCTTC.

The rearrangement uses TRBV24-1 and TRBJ2-3; weak D call: TRBD2 (6 bases). The V gene's germline CDR1 is KGHDR and CDR2 SFDVKD. The ends were cut back, 4 bases at V and 3 bases at J, with 13 bases in the middle. The CDR3 is made up of 15 amino acids. This CDR3 is CATSDPNGGTDTQYF. Here the CDR3 DNA reads TGTGCCACCAGTGACCCAAACGGGGGAACAGATACGCAGTATTTT.

This clonotype has a handful of counts. The J gene is TRBJ2-7, the V gene TRBV20-1; 9 bases match TRBD2. Germline V gene lookup returns CDR1 DFQATT and CDR2 SNEGSKA (reference sequence). Germline trimming cut 5 bases from V and 2 bases from J; bases unmatched to any gene: 4. The CDR3 loop spans 13 amino acids. CDR3 nucleotides: TGCAGTGCTCCCAGCGGGAGGACCTACGAGCAGTACTTC. Its protein product is CSAPSGRTYEQYF.

The chain has TRBV6-2 or TRBV6-3 and TRBJ2-7; TRBD2 matches 9 bases. Germline V gene lookup returns CDR1 MNHEY and CDR2 SVGEGT. The CDR3 extends over 14 amino acids. J lost 1 base, V lost 6 bases, and 4 bases had no gene match. The CDR3 region is CASRRLAESYEQYF. CDR3 DNA sequence: TGTGCCAGCAGGCGACTAGCGGAATCCTACGAGCAGTACTTC.

This clonotype was observed many times. V is TRBV29-1 and J is TRBJ2-1; D not resolved. Trimming took off 5 bases at V and 4 bases at J, with 6 bases between the two ends. The CDR3 length is 11 residues. In germline, CDR1 is SQVTM, CDR2 ANQGSEA. Here the CDR3 reads CSVTEYNEQFF. CDR3 DNA sequence: TGCAGCGTTACCGAATACAATGAGCAGTTCTTC.

In this sample, this clonotype turned up a few times. The gene calls are TRBV20-1 and TRBJ1-1, with D unresolved. The CDR3 contains 14 residues. V was cut by 8 bases and J by 3 bases, with 19 bases left in between. Germline CDR1 reads DFQATT; CDR2 reads SNEGSKA (reference sequence). The CDR3 DNA follows: TGCAGTACCCTAGGTAGGGCCATTTACACTGAAGCTTTCTTT. The encoded protein is CSTLGRAIYTEAFF.

The V and J genes are TRBV3-1 and TRBJ1-2; 8 nucleotides agree with TRBD1. Trimming cost V 5 bases and J 2 bases; bases outside gene matches: 10. The CDR3 covers 16 residues. Germline CDR1 reads LGHDT; CDR2 reads YNNKEL (reference sequence). For the CDR3, the DNA is TGTGCCAGCAGCAATATAAGGGACAGGCGCAACTATGGCTACACCTTC. It codes for CASSNIRDRRNYGYTF.

A word on this clonotype: This could be a read error, since a much larger clone is one nucleotide away. The V call is TRBV11-2, the J call TRBJ1-1, with D tentatively TRBD1 (6 bases). The V gene's germline CDR1 is SGHAT and CDR2 FQNNGV. The CDR3 runs 15 residues. V lost 3 bases to trimming and J lost 7 bases, with 18 bases between them. CDR3 in amino acids: CASSFTCVQGIEAFF. CDR3 DNA sequence: TGTGCCAGCAGCTTTACGTGCGTACAGGGTATTGAAGCTTTCTTT.

This clonotype was seen repeatedly, ten times or more. This chain uses TRBV29-1 with TRBJ1-1; TRBD1 matches at 7 bases. The CDR3 spans 13 residues. Trimming cost V 7 bases and J 0 bases; bases outside gene matches: 5. Germline V lookup: CDR1 SQVTM, CDR2 ANQGSEA. CDR3 DNA sequence: TGCAGCGGTAAAGGACAGGTGAACACTGAAGCTTTCTTT. It translates to CSGKGQVNTEAFF.

To note about this clonotype: Since a much larger clone is just one base distant, this may be a read error. CDR3 protein: CASSVRERSIQYF. The CDR3 DNA sequence: TGTGCCAGCAGTGTACGGGAGAGGAGCATTCAGTACTTC. J is TRBJ2-4 and V is TRBV25-1, with D perhaps matching TRBD2 (6 bases). The CDR3 contains 13 residues. Germline values: CDR1 MGHDK, CDR2 SYGVNS. Trimming removed 4 bases from V and 9 bases from J, with 13 bases in between.

For the CDR3, the DNA is TGTGCCAGCAGCCTCCCGCCAGGCGAAAACTATGGCTACACCTTC. Its translation is CASSLPPGENYGYTF. The chain is built from TRBV5-8 and TRBJ1-2; no definite D call. The germline V and J ends were trimmed by 4 bases and 2 bases, with 15 bases remaining between them. Germline CDR1 is SGHTS and CDR2 is YDEGEE. The CDR3 has 15 residues.

This clonotype was counted once. The chain couples TRBV5-6 to TRBJ1-1, with D tentatively TRBD1 (6 bases). The length of the CDR3 is 17 residues. CDR1 is SGHDT and CDR2 is YYEEEE in the germline V gene. Trimming removed 2 bases at V and 1 base at J, with 18 bases between. DNA of the CDR3: TGTGCCAGCAGCTTTTCCGGATCGGGACACCAGAACACTGAAGCTTTCTTT. This gives the protein CASSFSGSGHQNTEAFF.

V is TRBV4-3 and J is TRBJ2-1; D remains unclear. Trimming shortened V by 4 bases and J by 9 bases, and 19 bases separated the two germline ends. The CDR3 totals 15 residues. The germline V gene encodes CDR1 LGHNA and CDR2 YSLEER. The CDR3 here is CASSLEIASPGEQFF. CDR3 bases: TGCGCCAGCAGCCTCGAAATCGCATCGCCAGGTGAGCAGTTCTTC.